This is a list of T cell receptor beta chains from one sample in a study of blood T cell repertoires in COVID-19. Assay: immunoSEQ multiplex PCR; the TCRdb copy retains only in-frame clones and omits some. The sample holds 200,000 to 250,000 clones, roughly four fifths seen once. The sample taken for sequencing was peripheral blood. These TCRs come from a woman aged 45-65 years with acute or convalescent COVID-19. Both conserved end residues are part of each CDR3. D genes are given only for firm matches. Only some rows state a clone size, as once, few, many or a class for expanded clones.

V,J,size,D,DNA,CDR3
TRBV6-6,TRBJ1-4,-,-,TGTGCCAGCAGTTACTCCGGGGAAAAACTGTTTTTT,CASSYSGEKLFF
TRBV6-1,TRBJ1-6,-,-,TGTGCCAGCAGTGAAGTTGGGGGGAGCTCCTATAATTCACCCCTCCACTTT,CASSEVGGSSYNSPLHF
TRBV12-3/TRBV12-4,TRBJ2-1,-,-,TGTGCCAGCAGTTCGGGTGGGGCGTCGGGGTTCTTC,CASSSGGASGFF
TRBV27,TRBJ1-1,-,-,TGTGCCAGCAGGCAGGGCACTGAAGCTTTCTTT,CASRQGTEAFF
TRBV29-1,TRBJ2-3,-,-,TGCAGCGTGGCGGGCACAGATACGCAGTATTTT,CSVAGTDTQYF
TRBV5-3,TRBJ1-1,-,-,TGTGCCAGAAGCTTGACCGACCTAGACAGGAACACTGAAGCTTTCTTT,CARSLTDLDRNTEAFF
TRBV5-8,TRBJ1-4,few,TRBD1,TGTGCCAGCAGCGACCCGACAGGGGGAATCACTAATGAAAAACTGTTTTTT,CASSDPTGGITNEKLFF
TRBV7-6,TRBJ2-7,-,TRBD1,TGTGCCAGCAGCCAAGATCGCGTAGGGGGCAGATACGAGCAGTACTTC,CASSQDRVGGRYEQYF
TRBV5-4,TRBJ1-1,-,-,TGTGCCAGCAGCCTACGACAATACCGGGGGGCGTTACGCACTGAAGCTTTCTTT,CASSLRQYRGALRTEAFF
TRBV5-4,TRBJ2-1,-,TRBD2,TGTGCCAGCAGCTTGTCTAGCGGGATCTCCAATGAGCAGTTCTTC,CASSLSSGISNEQFF
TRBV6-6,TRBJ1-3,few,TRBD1,TGTGCCAGCAGTTACTCCGGGACAGGGAACACCATATATTTT,CASSYSGTGNTIYF
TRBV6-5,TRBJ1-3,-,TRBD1,TGTGCCAGCAGTATGGGACAGGGGGGCGGAAACACCATATATTTT,CASSMGQGGGNTIYF
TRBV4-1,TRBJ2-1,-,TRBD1,TGCGCCAGCAGCCAAGCGGGCTCCCCTCGGACAGGGTATGATGAGCAGTTCTTC,CASSQAGSPRTGYDEQFF
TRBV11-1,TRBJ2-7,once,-,TGTGCCAGCAGCTTAGACTATCGCTACGAGCAGTACTTC,CASSLDYRYEQYF
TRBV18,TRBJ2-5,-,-,TGTGCCAGCTCACCACCCCAGGGGATCATCGTTCGGACCCAGTACTTC,CASSPPQGIIVRTQYF
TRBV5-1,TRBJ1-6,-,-,TGCGCCAGCAGCCCCCTGGAGGATTCACCCCTCCACTTT,CASSPLEDSPLHF
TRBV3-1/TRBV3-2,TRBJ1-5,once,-,TGTGCCAGCAGCCTAGGGAGTAATCAGCCCCAGCATTTT,CASSLGSNQPQHF
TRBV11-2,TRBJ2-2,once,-,TGTGCCAGCAGCCCTAAGTTGTGGACAAACACCGGGGAGCTGTTTTTT,CASSPKLWTNTGELFF
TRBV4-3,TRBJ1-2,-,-,TGCGCCAGCAGCAAGGGGCCAGTCTATGGCTACACCTTC,CASSKGPVYGYTF
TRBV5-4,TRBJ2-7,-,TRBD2,TGTGCCAGCAGCCCGACGACTAGCGGGGAGGCCGAGCAGTACTTC,CASSPTTSGEAEQYF
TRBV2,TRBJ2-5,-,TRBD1,TGTGCCAGCAGTGTAGACAGGGGGGCCCAAGAGACCCAGTACTTC,CASSVDRGAQETQYF
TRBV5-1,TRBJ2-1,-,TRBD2,TGCGCCAGCAGCACCAGATTGACTAGCGGGAGGAGCATTGAGCAGTTCTTC,CASSTRLTSGRSIEQFF
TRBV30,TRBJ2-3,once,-,TGTGCCTGGAGCGACAACACAGATACGCAGTATTTT,CAWSDNTDTQYF
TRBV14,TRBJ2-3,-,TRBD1,TGTGCCAGCAGCGTACAGGGGGCTCAGCCAGATACGCAGTATTTT,CASSVQGAQPDTQYF
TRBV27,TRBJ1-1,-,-,TGTGCCAGCAGTTTGGGGCAGAAAGCTTTCTTT,CASSLGQKAFF
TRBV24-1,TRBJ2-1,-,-,TGTGCCACCAGTGGTCCAGGGGCAAATGAGCAGTTCTTC,CATSGPGANEQFF
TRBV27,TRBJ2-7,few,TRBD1,TGTGCCAGCAGTTTAACTGGGACAGGGATCTACGAGCAGTACTTC,CASSLTGTGIYEQYF
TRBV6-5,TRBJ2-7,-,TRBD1,TGTGCCAGCAGTTCCCCGGGACAGGGGGCCTACGAGCAGTACTTC,CASSSPGQGAYEQYF
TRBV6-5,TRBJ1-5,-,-,TGTGCCAGCACCCAGGGTCGCAATCAGCCCCAGCATTTT,CASTQGRNQPQHF
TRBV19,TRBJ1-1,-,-,TGTGCCAGTAGTATGGAACGAGGGACTGAAGCTTTCTTT,CASSMERGTEAFF
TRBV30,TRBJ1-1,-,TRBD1,TGTGCCTGGAGTTTTCGACAGGGGGGCGAAGCTTTCTTT,CAWSFRQGGEAFF
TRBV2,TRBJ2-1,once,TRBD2,TGTGCCAGCACCGGGGGAGCGGGGGGGCCAACCTACAATGAGCAGTTCTTC,CASTGGAGGPTYNEQFF
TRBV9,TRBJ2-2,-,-,TGTGCCAGCAGCGTAGAGGAGGGCGCGAACACCGGGGAGCTGTTTTTT,CASSVEEGANTGELFF